Below are 30 T cell receptor beta chains sequenced from a single sample in a study of regulatory T cells in long-lasting Graves disease. In building TCR beta libraries, iRepertoire HTBI primers were used together with Arm-PCR of CDR3 regions. Each CDR3 protein is one row after TCRdb ran MiXCR on the multiplex PCR reads. The profile covers about 660,000 distinct CDR3 sequences, with around 30% appearing a single time and around 42% taken by the ten largest. Specified time point: persistent/refractory GD, antithyroid drugs over 5 years with positive TRAb. PBMC RNA served as the TCR library source. The sequenced sample was peripheral blood mononuclear cells (PBMCs), obtained when the disease was refractory, from a patient treated with antithyroid drugs. The receptors originated from a female donor with Graves disease.

This clonotype was found a few times. The V call is TRBV7-2, the J call TRBJ2-5; the D gene is possibly TRBD2 (6 bases). Trimming shortened V by 5 bases and J by 5 bases, and 18 bases separated the two germline ends. The CDR3 contains 15 residues. CDR1 is SGHTA and CDR2 is FQGNSA in the germline V gene. The CDR3 sequence is CASSPQGGTWETQYF. The DNA of the CDR3 is TGTGCCAGCAGCCCCCAGGGAGGCACTTGGGAGACCCAGTACTTC.

The V gene is TRBV12-3 or TRBV12-4, the J gene TRBJ1-1, with 7 nucleotides matching TRBD1. With 7 bases clipped from V and 3 bases from J, the junction kept 8 bases outside the gene matches. This CDR3 is 14 amino acids long. CDR3 coding DNA: TGTGCCAGCAAACCGGGACAGTTGCACACTGAAGCTTTCTTT. It specifies CASKPGQLHTEAFF.

This clonotype was picked up many times. V gene TRBV20-1 combines with J gene TRBJ2-7; 13 nucleotides match TRBD2. Germline CDR1 and CDR2: DFQATT and SNEGSKA (reference sequence). The V gene end was trimmed by 6 bases and the J gene end by 5 bases; junction bases not matched to a gene: 10. CDR3 length equals 15 residues. DNA for the CDR3: TGCAGTGCCCACCCTACTAGCGGGAGGGCCAACGAGCAGTACTTC. Protein: CSAHPTSGRANEQYF.

The chain employs TRBV11-1 and TRBJ1-3; no definite D call. The CDR3 sequence is 14 residues long. The germline V gene has CDR1 SGHAT and CDR2 FQDESV (reference sequence). V was cut by 3 bases and J by 0 bases, with 6 bases left in between. The CDR3 region has the DNA TGTGCCAGCAGCTTCGGGTCCTCTGGAAACACCATATATTTT. Amino acid sequence: CASSFGSSGNTIYF.

This clonotype has just one count. This chain connects TRBV11-3 to TRBJ2-3; 7 nucleotides agree with TRBD2. The V segment lost 1 base and the J segment 6 bases; nucleotides outside the gene matches: 4. CDR3 length: 14 amino acids. CDR1 and CDR2 (germline): SGHNT, YENEEA. CDR3 bases: TGTGCCAGCAGCTTAGGAGCGGGGAGCGATACGCAGTATTTT. Residues: CASSLGAGSDTQYF.

This clonotype has only one observation. The chain carries TRBV5-5 and TRBJ2-1; D possibly corresponds to TRBD1 (5 bases). The V end lost 0 bases, the J end lost 6 bases, and 10 bases lay between the germline ends. Germline assignment: CDR1 SGHKS and CDR2 YYEKEE (reference sequence). This CDR3 comprises 14 residues. The CDR3 nucleotides are TGTGCCAGCAGCTTGGGTCCGCAGGGCAATGAGCAGTTCTTC. Translating it yields CASSLGPQGNEQFF.

This rearrangement joins TRBV30 to TRBJ1-3; no firm D call. From germline, CDR1 is GTSNPN and CDR2 SVGIG (reference sequence). The CDR3 runs 15 residues. Deletions cut 0 bases from V and 0 bases from J, with 9 bases between. The CDR3 nucleotides are TGTGCCTGGAGTGTAGCCGCCCGCTCTGGAAACACCATATATTTT. It is translated as CAWSVAARSGNTIYF. The variable domain in full, completed from reference TRBV30 and TRBJ1-3, reads SQTIHQWPATLVQPVGSPLSLECTVEGTSNPNLYWYRQAAGRGLQLLFYSVGIGQISSEVPQNLSASRPQDRQFILSSKKLLLSDSGFYLCAWSVAARSGNTIYFGEGSWLTVV.

This clonotype was detected only a few times. This chain joins TRBV2 and TRBJ1-2, with 10 bases lining up with TRBD1. The CDR3 length is 14 residues. Germline CDR1 and CDR2: SNHLY and FYNNEI. V shed 6 bases, J shed 4 bases, and the junction held 5 bases outside the gene matches. The chain's CDR3 is CASSSGTGVYGYTF. The CDR3 DNA is TGTGCCAGCAGCTCCGGGACAGGGGTCTATGGCTACACCTTC.

The sample holds a few counts of this clonotype. The DNA of the CDR3 is TGCGCCAGCAGCCTGAACCCGGACAGGCCGAAAGAAGGCTACACCTTC. This codes for CASSLNPDRPKEGYTF. V usage is TRBV5-1 and J usage is TRBJ1-2, with TRBD1 matching 7 bases. The CDR3 covers 16 residues. Germline-derived CDR1 and CDR2 are SGHRS and YFSETQ. With V trimmed by 4 bases and J by 8 bases, 17 bases remained unmatched.

The DNA of the CDR3 is TGCAGCGTTAGGATTAGCGGCTCCTACGAGCAGTACTTC. It encodes CSVRISGSYEQYF. The rearrangement uses TRBV29-1 and TRBJ2-7, with D perhaps matching TRBD2 (6 bases). Germline V gene data show CDR1 as SQVTM and CDR2 as ANQGSEA. Trimming removed 5 bases at V and 0 bases at J, with 11 bases between. This CDR3 has 13 residues.

This clonotype has just a few counts. The gene calls are TRBV3-1 and TRBJ1-4; D ambiguous. The CDR3 loop spans 16 amino acids. Trimming stripped 0 bases from V and 5 bases from J, with 13 bases between. The germline CDR1 and CDR2 sequences are LGHDT and YNNKEL (reference sequence). The CDR3 protein is CASSQDLARSNEKLFF. As DNA, the CDR3 is TGTGCCAGCAGCCAAGATTTAGCTCGTTCCAATGAAAAACTGTTTTTT.

The chain recombines TRBV6-2 or TRBV6-3 with TRBJ2-7; 7 nucleotides match TRBD1. Germline CDR1 reads MNHEY; CDR2 reads SVGEGT. V lost 4 bases to trimming and J lost 2 bases; unmatched junction nucleotides: 5. CDR3 length: 14 amino acids. The CDR3 nucleotides read TGTGCCAGCAGTTTCGGGACAGCAGCCTACGAGCAGTACTTC. Protein sequence: CASSFGTAAYEQYF.

This clonotype was detected ten times or more. CDR3 sequence: CASSERPNEKLFF. The CDR3 region has the DNA TGTGCCAGCAGTGAAAGGCCAAATGAAAAACTGTTTTTT. This chain connects TRBV2 to TRBJ1-4, with D uncertain. This CDR3 contains 13 residues. The V end was cut by 2 bases, the J end by 5 bases, with 6 bases between. CDR1 is SNHLY, CDR2 FYNNEI, per germline.

This chain uses TRBV6-1 with TRBJ2-7; D possibly corresponds to TRBD2 (7 bases). Looked up from germline, CDR1 is MNHNS and CDR2 is SASEGT. Trimming removed 7 bases from V and 3 bases from J, with 16 bases in between. CDR3 size: 14 residues. CDR3 protein: CASTLGGVGYEQYF. DNA of the CDR3: TGTGCCAGCACCCTAGGGGGGGTGGGCTACGAGCAGTACTTC.

This clonotype came up a few times. The chain is built from TRBV6-1 and TRBJ1-5; D unclear. Germline loops: CDR1 MNHNS, CDR2 SASEGT. Between the trimmed V and J ends, which lost 1 base and 6 bases, there was a span of 16 bases. This CDR3 is built from 16 residues. The CDR3 spells CASSEDSGSPSQPQHF. CDR3 coding DNA: TGTGCCAGCAGTGAAGATTCGGGGTCCCCTAGTCAGCCCCAGCATTTT.

Many counts were recorded for this clonotype. The chain joins TRBV28 to TRBJ1-2, with TRBD1 matching 7 bases. Per the germline V gene, CDR1 is MDHEN and CDR2 is SYDVKM. The length of the CDR3 is 16 residues. Trimming at V came to 10 bases and at J to 4 bases, leaving 18 bases not matched to a gene. The DNA of the CDR3 is TGTGCCACCCTCAATTTAAGGGAGGGGGCCTTCTATGGCTACACCTTC. Translation: CATLNLREGAFYGYTF.

This clonotype has just a few counts. The chain carries TRBV24-1 and TRBJ1-5; D possibly corresponds to TRBD1 (5 bases). CDR3 length equals 14 residues. Germline V gene lookup returns CDR1 KGHDR and CDR2 SFDVKD. Trimming shortened V by 9 bases and J by 4 bases, and 15 bases separated the two germline ends. CDR3 region: CATSHGARNQPQHF. The CDR3 DNA follows: TGTGCCACCTCTCACGGGGCTAGAAATCAGCCCCAGCATTTT.

The chain carries TRBV10-3 and TRBJ2-3, with TRBD1 matching over 7 bases. CDR1 and CDR2 (germline): ENHRY, SYGVKD. The CDR3 sequence is 12 residues long. After removal of 8 bases from V and 1 base from J, the junction contained 0 bases not matched to a gene. The CDR3 spells CAIGQGTDTQYF. DNA of the CDR3: TGTGCCATCGGACAGGGCACAGATACGCAGTATTTT.

The chain links TRBV6-5 to TRBJ1-1; TRBD1 matches at 7 bases. The CDR3 loop spans 15 amino acids. CDR1 MNHEY and CDR2 SVGAGI come from the germline V gene. V lost 4 bases and J lost 0; bases outside the gene matches: 5. The CDR3, as DNA: TGTGCCAGCAGTTTCCCCGGGACAGTGAACACTGAAGCTTTCTTT. Its translation: CASSFPGTVNTEAFF.

This clonotype showed up just a few times. This chain links TRBV29-1 with TRBJ1-5; D not certain. V was clipped by 2 bases and J by 1 base, with 15 bases between them. This CDR3 has 16 amino acids. Germline V gene sequence: CDR1 SQVTM, CDR2 ANQGSEA. CDR3 region: CSVEKPETLSNQPQHF. CDR3 DNA: TGCAGCGTTGAAAAGCCAGAGACGCTAAGCAATCAGCCCCAGCATTTT. The full variable domain, rest sourced from reference TRBV29-1 and TRBJ1-5, is SAVISQKPSRDICQRGTSLTIQCQVDSQVTMMFWYRQQPGQSLTLIATANQGSEATYESGFVIDKFPISRPNLTFSTLTVSNMSPEDSSIYLCSVEKPETLSNQPQHFGDGTRLSIL.

This clonotype was found a few times. This chain links TRBV19 with TRBJ1-5, with 7 bases fitting TRBD1. V trimming: 6 bases; J trimming: 4 bases; junction bases outside the gene matches: 12. The germline gives CDR1 LNHDA, CDR2 SQIVND (reference sequence). The CDR3 sequence is 16 residues long. The chain's CDR3 is CASRFFGTEPNQPQHF. The CDR3 nucleotides read TGTGCCAGTAGGTTTTTTGGGACAGAACCTAATCAGCCCCAGCATTTT. Supplemented by reference TRBV19 and TRBJ1-5, the full variable domain reads DGGITQSPKYLFRKEGQNVTLSCEQNLNHDAMYWYRQDPGQGLRLIYYSQIVNDFQKGDIAEGYSVSREKKESFPLTVTSAQKNPTAFYLCASRFFGTEPNQPQHFGDGTRLSIL.

A few counts support this clonotype. The chain links TRBV5-5 to TRBJ1-2, with D hard to call. The CDR3 totals 12 residues. Trimming took off 4 bases at V and 9 bases at J, with 13 bases between the two ends. Germline values: CDR1 SGHKS, CDR2 YYEKEE (reference sequence). In DNA form, the CDR3 reads TGTGCCAGCAGCCGGGGAGCTGATAGCTACACCTTC. Amino acids: CASSRGADSYTF.

The gene calls are TRBV7-9 and TRBJ1-2; D gene uncertain. Germline lookup yields CDR1 SEHNR and CDR2 FQNEAQ (reference sequence). This CDR3 spans 15 amino acids. Trimming removed 2 bases from V and 4 bases from J, with 14 bases in between. The CDR3, as DNA: TGTGCCAGCAGCTTATCCCTCCCGGCGGGCTATGGCTACACCTTC. Protein product: CASSLSLPAGYGYTF.

The chain couples TRBV13 to TRBJ2-5; 10 bases line up with TRBD2. V gave up 6 bases and J gave up 2 bases; unmatched junction bases: 12. The germline CDR1 and CDR2 sequences are PRHDT and FYEKMQ (reference sequence). The CDR3 spans 17 residues. CDR3 DNA sequence: TGTGCCAGCAGTACCTCTTGGGGGACTAGCGAACAAGAGACCCAGTACTTC. It codes for CASSTSWGTSEQETQYF.

This clonotype has only a few counts. V gene TRBV2 combines with J gene TRBJ2-5; D may be TRBD1 (5 bases). The ends were cut back, 6 bases at V and 5 bases at J, with 13 bases in the middle. This CDR3 comprises 13 residues. Germline CDR1 reads SNHLY; CDR2 reads FYNNEI. The DNA for the CDR3 is TGTGCCAGCAGCGAACGACAGACGGAGACCCAGTACTTC. Translating gives CASSERQTETQYF.

This rearrangement joins TRBV9 to TRBJ2-6; TRBD1 agrees at 12 bases. The CDR3 has 20 amino acids. V was clipped by 2 bases and J by 4 bases; unmatched bases: 13. CDR1 is SGDLS and CDR2 is YYNGEE in the germline V gene. The CDR3 region has the DNA TGTGCCAGCAGCGTTCGGCTGGGGGACAGGGGGCGTGGGGGGGCCAACGTCCTGACTTTC. Translating gives CASSVRLGDRGRGGANVLTF.

The DNA for the CDR3 is TGTGCCTGGAGTGCATTTACAGGGCGCAGCTATGGCTACACCTTC. It is translated as CAWSAFTGRSYGYTF. The J gene is TRBJ1-2, the V gene TRBV30, with a possible D match to TRBD1 (6 bases). The germline gives CDR1 GTSNPN, CDR2 SVGIG (reference sequence). This CDR3 has 15 residues. V lost 1 base to trimming and J lost 4 bases, with 16 bases between them.

This chain uses TRBV2 with TRBJ2-3, with D possibly matching TRBD2 (6 bases). This CDR3 is 13 amino acids long. Germline V gene sequence: CDR1 SNHLY, CDR2 FYNNEI. V was clipped by 8 bases and J by 2 bases, with 11 bases between them. DNA for the CDR3: TGTGCCAGCGAGGGGACTTTCACAGATACGCAGTATTTT. This codes for CASEGTFTDTQYF. The complete variable domain, with remaining parts taken from reference TRBV2 and TRBJ2-3, reads EPEVTQTPSHQVTQMGQEVILRCVPISNHLYFYWYRQILGQKVEFLVSFYNNEISEKSEIFDDQFSVERPDGSNFTLKIRSTKLEDSAMYFCASEGTFTDTQYFGPGTRLTVL.

The table lists this clonotype with a few counts. The chain employs TRBV20-1 and TRBJ1-5, with D unresolved. This CDR3 is built from 15 residues. Germline assignment: CDR1 DFQATT and CDR2 SNEGSKA (reference sequence). Trimming cost V 6 bases and J 0 bases, with 15 bases left between them. The CDR3 here is CSASELGNSNQPQHF. The CDR3 region has the DNA TGCAGTGCCTCCGAGTTGGGAAATAGCAATCAGCCCCAGCATTTT.

The table lists this clonotype with many counts. The chain is built from TRBV28 and TRBJ1-5; a weak D match, TRBD1 (5 bases). Trimming shortened V by 2 bases and J by 7 bases, and 9 bases separated the two germline ends. Germline lookup yields CDR1 MDHEN and CDR2 SYDVKM. This CDR3 region has 13 residues. DNA for the CDR3: TGTGCCAGCAGTTTAAGAGGGGAACAGCCCCAGCATTTT. Translated: CASSLRGEQPQHF.